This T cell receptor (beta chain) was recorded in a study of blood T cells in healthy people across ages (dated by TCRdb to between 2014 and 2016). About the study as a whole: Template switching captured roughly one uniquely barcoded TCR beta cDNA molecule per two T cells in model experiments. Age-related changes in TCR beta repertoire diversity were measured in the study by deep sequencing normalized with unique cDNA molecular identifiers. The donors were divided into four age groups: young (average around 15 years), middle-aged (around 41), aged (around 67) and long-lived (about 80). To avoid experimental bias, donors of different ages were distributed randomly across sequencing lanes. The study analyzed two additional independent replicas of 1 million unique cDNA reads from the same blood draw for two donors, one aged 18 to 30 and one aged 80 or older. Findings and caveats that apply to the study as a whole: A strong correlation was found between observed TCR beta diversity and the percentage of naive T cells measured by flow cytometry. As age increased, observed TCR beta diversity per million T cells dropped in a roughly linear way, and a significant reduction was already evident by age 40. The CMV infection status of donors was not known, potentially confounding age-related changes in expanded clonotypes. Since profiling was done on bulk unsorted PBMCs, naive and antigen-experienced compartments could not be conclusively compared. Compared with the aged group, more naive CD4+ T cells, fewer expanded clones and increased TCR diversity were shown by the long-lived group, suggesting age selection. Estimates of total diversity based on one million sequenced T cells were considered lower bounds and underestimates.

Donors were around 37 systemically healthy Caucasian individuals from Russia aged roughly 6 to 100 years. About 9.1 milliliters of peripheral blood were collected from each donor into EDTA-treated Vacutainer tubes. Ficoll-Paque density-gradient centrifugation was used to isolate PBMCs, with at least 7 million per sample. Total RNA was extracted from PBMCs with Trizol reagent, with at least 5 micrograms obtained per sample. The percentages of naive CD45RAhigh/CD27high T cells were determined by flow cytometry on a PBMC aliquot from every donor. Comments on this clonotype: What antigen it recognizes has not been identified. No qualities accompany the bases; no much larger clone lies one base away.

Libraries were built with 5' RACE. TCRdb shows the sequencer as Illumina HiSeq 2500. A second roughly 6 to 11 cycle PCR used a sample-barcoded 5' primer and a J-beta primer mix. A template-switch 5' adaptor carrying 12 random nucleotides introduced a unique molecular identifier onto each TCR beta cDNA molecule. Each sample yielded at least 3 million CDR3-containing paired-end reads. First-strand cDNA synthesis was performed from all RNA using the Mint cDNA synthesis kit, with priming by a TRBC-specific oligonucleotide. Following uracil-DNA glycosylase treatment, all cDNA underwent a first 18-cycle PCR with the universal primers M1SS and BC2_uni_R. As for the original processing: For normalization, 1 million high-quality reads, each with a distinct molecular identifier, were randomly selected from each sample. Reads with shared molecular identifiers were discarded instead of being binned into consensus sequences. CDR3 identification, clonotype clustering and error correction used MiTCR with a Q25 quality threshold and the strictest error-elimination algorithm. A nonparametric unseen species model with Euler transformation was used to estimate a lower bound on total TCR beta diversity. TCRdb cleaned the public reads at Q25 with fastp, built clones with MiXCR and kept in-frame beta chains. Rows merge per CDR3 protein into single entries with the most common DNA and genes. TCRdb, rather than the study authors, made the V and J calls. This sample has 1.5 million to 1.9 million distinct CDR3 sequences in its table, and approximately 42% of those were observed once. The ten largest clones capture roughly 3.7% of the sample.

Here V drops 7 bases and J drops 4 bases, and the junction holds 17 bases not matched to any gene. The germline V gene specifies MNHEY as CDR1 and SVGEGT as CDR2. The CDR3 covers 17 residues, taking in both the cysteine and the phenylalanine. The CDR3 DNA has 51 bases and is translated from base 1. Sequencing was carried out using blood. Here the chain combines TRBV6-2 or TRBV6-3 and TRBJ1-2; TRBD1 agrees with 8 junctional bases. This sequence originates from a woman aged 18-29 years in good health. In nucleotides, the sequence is TGTGCCAGCACCAACGGGGACAGGACCGCCACCTCCTATGGCTACACCTTC. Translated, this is CASTNGDRTATSYGYTF.